Listed below are T cell receptor beta chains from one sample, sequenced in a study of blood T cell repertoires in COVID-19. The protocol was immunoSEQ multiplex PCR, while the TCRdb copy is restricted to in-frame clones and leaves out a portion. The data show approximately 270,000 clones, 80% to 90% seen once. The sequencing input was peripheral blood. These receptors all come from a woman between 65 and 79 years old with acute or convalescent COVID-19. Each CDR3 is given without its conserved first and last residue. Each record gives: clone size, J gene, V gene, CDR3 protein. Part of the rows lack a size; the others show once, few, many or a class for expanded clones.

.	TRBJ2-1	TRBV2	AREGAHSYNEQF
.	TRBJ1-2	TRBV10-3	AISEGQGYT
.	TRBJ1-4	TRBV18	ASSREQGANEKLF
once	TRBJ2-1	TRBV7-8	ASSLSRGEQF
.	TRBJ1-2	TRBV4-2	ASSQGLTRSGGYT
.	TRBJ1-1	TRBV12-3/TRBV12-4	ASGDYEAF
.	TRBJ1-2	TRBV2	ASGSGQGYHGYT
.	TRBJ1-1	TRBV5-1	ASSISPGRQGGETF
.	TRBJ2-3	TRBV6-6	ASSSQRGNTDTQY
.	TRBJ1-6	TRBV3-1/TRBV3-2	ATTARDRASPLH
.	TRBJ1-1	TRBV6-1	ASSDPDRVGKTEAF
.	TRBJ2-1	TRBV4-2	ASSQGLAGGSGSYNEQF
.	TRBJ1-1	TRBV2	ASRGTGMHTEAF
.	TRBJ1-3	TRBV7-9	ASSAQGQSPGNTIY
.	TRBJ2-7	TRBV7-9	ASSRSVGRTTEQY
.	TRBJ1-5	TRBV2	ASTLEQGVVNQPQH
.	TRBJ1-1	TRBV29-1	SVETRAGTEAF
.	TRBJ2-1	TRBV5-1	ASSLGSTAYNEQF
.	TRBJ2-1	TRBV2	ASSSRGRGTYNEQF
.	TRBJ1-6	TRBV11-2	ASSLYQGGNSPLH
.	TRBJ1-2	TRBV2	ASRWEEYGYT
.	TRBJ2-4	TRBV5-8	ASSSQDNWGNIQY
.	TRBJ2-1	TRBV6-5	ASSTGTGSNEQF
.	TRBJ1-2	TRBV6-6	ASREGGGYT
few	TRBJ1-2	TRBV5-6	ASSWGQGNYGYT
.	TRBJ1-1	TRBV19	ASSMGPGGTEAF
.	TRBJ2-1	TRBV7-2	ASSASSGGASYNEQF
few	TRBJ1-4	TRBV3-1/TRBV3-2	ASTSRWDEKLF
.	TRBJ1-1	TRBV5-5	ASSSTVNTEAF
few	TRBJ1-5	TRBV19	ASSSRDSSNQPQH
.	TRBJ1-1	TRBV18	ASSPPGHTEAF
.	TRBJ2-7	TRBV5-1	ASSSRDRVYEQY
.	TRBJ1-2	TRBV7-6	ASSLEAERNYGYT
.	TRBJ2-3	TRBV10-3	AIRQGIGTDTQY
.	TRBJ1-1	TRBV5-1	ASSLAGRRTGVTEAF
.	TRBJ1-4	TRBV20-1	SAGAREELF
.	TRBJ1-5	TRBV18	ASSSGQAPQPQH
.	TRBJ1-1	TRBV6-5	ASSRDGRGRNEAF
.	TRBJ1-2	TRBV6-5	ASSYSRDTKTGYT
.	TRBJ1-4	TRBV7-4	ASSCNGTGSGKTV
.	TRBJ1-2	TRBV5-4	ASSTPGTRRGYT
.	TRBJ1-1	TRBV7-3	ASSQTGIPTNTEAF
.	TRBJ1-5	TRBV14	ASSQGGQPQH
.	TRBJ1-2	TRBV4-1	ASSPRTGGAIYGYT
.	TRBJ1-2	TRBV6-5	ASSWLYGYT
.	TRBJ1-1	TRBV2	ASSLMNTEAF